This TCR beta chain was sequenced during a study of T-cell memory formation after mild COVID-19. Study background: In these data, TCR clusters were largely donor specific. Study outcomes and limitations: Pre-infection memory showed some responding clones, and this suggested that cross-reactive memory joined.

TCRdb reprocessed the 5' RACE reads with MiXCR, giving one entry per CDR3 protein. This sample yields 350,000 to 500,000 distinct CDR3 sequences, of which about 19% are seen a single time; 7.5% to 10% belongs to the top ten. The germline V gene has CDR1 MNHNS and CDR2 SASEGT. V shed 2 bases and J shed 7 bases, with 8 bases lying between them. The CDR3 is 12 residues long. In its sample, this clonotype was seen a few times. What it binds is not known. The source is an adult woman who had mild COVID-19 (a few samples of this study predate the infection). Cell type and time point are not known. The chain combines TRBV6-1 with TRBJ1-2; the D gene is possibly TRBD1 (5 bases). Sequences were obtained from PBMCs or a T cell subset sorted from them (not recorded which). For the CDR3, the DNA is TGTGCCAGCAGTGAACTTAGGGGTGGCTACACCTTC. It specifies CASSELRGGYTF.